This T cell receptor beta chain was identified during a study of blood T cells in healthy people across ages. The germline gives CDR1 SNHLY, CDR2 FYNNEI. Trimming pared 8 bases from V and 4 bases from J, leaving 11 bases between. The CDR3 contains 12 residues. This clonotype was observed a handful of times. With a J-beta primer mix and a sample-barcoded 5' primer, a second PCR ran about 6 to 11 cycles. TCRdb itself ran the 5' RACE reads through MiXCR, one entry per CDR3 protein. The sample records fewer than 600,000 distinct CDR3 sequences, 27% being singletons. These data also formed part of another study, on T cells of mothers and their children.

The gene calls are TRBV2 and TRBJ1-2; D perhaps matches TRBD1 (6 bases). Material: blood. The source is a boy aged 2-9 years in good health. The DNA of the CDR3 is TGTGCCAGCCCGAGGGGGACCTATGGCTACACCTTC. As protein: CASPRGTYGYTF.